This T cell receptor beta chain derives from a study of CD4 T cells in relation to SARS-CoV-2 and coronaviruses. Study as a whole: No peptide or an HIV-1 Nef peptide pool served as negative control.

Before the COVID-19 pandemic, during about 2011-2019, CD4+ T cells were taken from unexposed donors. CD4+ T cells were isolated from the cells after 10 days of culture. Cultures held two million PBMCs per well with approximately 9.8 IU/ml IL-2. Sequenced by immunoSEQ multiplex PCR; TCRdb stores in-frame clones only, minus some. The table lists 25,000 or so clones, 60% to 80% of them singletons. Regarding this clone: Its antigen is currently unknown.

The sequence came from a human donor in good health. The material sequenced was CD4+ T cells from PBMCs, cultured in vitro.

The CDR3 nucleotides are TGTGCCAGCAGCTTAAGGATGGAGGGAGATGGCTACACCTTC. Translating gives CASSLRMEGDGYTF. J is TRBJ1-2 and V is TRBV7-9, with D unresolved. Trimming removed 2 bases from V and 6 bases from J, with 13 bases in between. From germline, CDR1 is SEHNR and CDR2 FQNEAQ (reference sequence). The CDR3 sequence is 14 residues long.